Shown below are 18 T cell receptor beta chains from a single sample sequenced in a study of CD8 T cells in ankylosing spondylitis (dated by TCRdb to the late 2010s). On the study overall, not on this receptor specifically: Blood from ankylosing spondylitis patients appeared to be characterized by a TCR beta motif made up of under 10 highly homologous amino acid variants.

The library was made by 5' RACE. This sample was sequenced with an Illumina HiSeq 2500. The public reads were reanalyzed by TCRdb: fastp trimming at Q25, MiXCR alignment, in-frame beta chains only. Each entry is one CDR3 protein sequence, shown with its most common DNA and genes. The sample table lists 390,000 or so distinct CDR3 sequences, 20% to 25% of them with a count of one. Together, the top ten hold about a sixth of the sample. The antigens for these receptors are not known. Sequencing was carried out using blood, either unsorted or a sorted T cell fraction (not recorded which). These receptor sequences come from a male donor with ankylosing spondylitis.

At least ten counts were recorded for this clonotype. V is TRBV29-1 and J is TRBJ2-2, with D perhaps matching TRBD2 (6 bases). CDR3 length: 15 residues. V was trimmed by 4 bases and J by 0 bases, leaving 12 bases between them. CDR1 and CDR2 from the germline V gene are SQVTM and ANQGSEA. The CDR3 sequence is CSVVPGRTNTGELFF. The CDR3 DNA sequence: TGCAGCGTTGTCCCCGGGAGAACGAACACCGGGGAGCTGTTTTTT.

The V and J genes are TRBV25-1 and TRBJ2-1, with D unresolved. The CDR3 totals 11 residues. Per germline, CDR1 MGHDK and CDR2 SYGVNS. V was clipped by 8 bases and J by 9 bases, with 11 bases between them. The CDR3 reads CASVRGPEQFF. The CDR3 DNA is TGTGCCAGCGTCCGCGGCCCTGAGCAGTTCTTC.

V and J are TRBV6-1 and TRBJ1-5, with a weak D call TRBD1 (5 bases). CDR1 and CDR2 from the germline V gene are MNHNS and SASEGT. The ends were cut back, 2 bases at V and 3 bases at J, with 11 bases in the middle. CDR3 length: 15 amino acids. CDR3 amino acids: CASSERGGLNQPQHF. CDR3 DNA: TGTGCCAGCAGTGAACGGGGGGGTCTCAATCAGCCCCAGCATTTT.

This clonotype was observed a handful of times. The chain joins TRBV29-1 to TRBJ2-5; tentative D call: TRBD1 (5 bases). The V and J ends lost 6 bases and 7 bases respectively, with 21 bases between them. CDR3 size: 14 residues. Germline V gene lookup returns CDR1 SQVTM and CDR2 ANQGSEA. Here the CDR3 reads CSVERLGSGWTQYF. CDR3 DNA: TGCAGCGTGGAACGACTGGGCTCAGGGTGGACCCAGTACTTC.

This clonotype was counted between two and nine times. The chain combines TRBV20-1 with TRBJ1-1; 11 bases align to TRBD1. Germline CDR1 reads DFQATT; CDR2 reads SNEGSKA (reference sequence). The CDR3 sequence is 16 residues long. J gave up 1 base and V 1 base, and 5 bases lay outside the gene matches. The CDR3 DNA sequence: TGCAGTGCTAGAGGGGGGACAGGGGGAACGAACACTGAAGCTTTCTTT. Translating it yields CSARGGTGGTNTEAFF.

The gene calls are TRBV7-8 and TRBJ2-1; D is undetermined. Germline lookup yields CDR1 SGHVS and CDR2 FQNEAQ. V was clipped by 1 base and J by 4 bases, with 8 bases between them. This CDR3 region has 14 residues. The CDR3 sequence: CASSLVQKYNEQFF. The CDR3 DNA is TGTGCCAGCAGCTTAGTTCAGAAGTACAATGAGCAGTTCTTC.

The chain is built from TRBV20-1 and TRBJ2-3; D may be TRBD2 (5 bases). The V end was cut by 6 bases, the J end by 2 bases, with 18 bases between. The CDR3 is made up of 15 amino acids. Germline assignment: CDR1 DFQATT and CDR2 SNEGSKA (reference sequence). This CDR3 is CSAHQGRKVTDTQYF. Written as DNA, the CDR3 is TGCAGTGCCCACCAAGGGAGAAAGGTCACAGATACGCAGTATTTT.

This clonotype was recorded a few times. The CDR3 sequence: CSVGGGSEKLFF. The CDR3, as DNA: TGCAGCGTTGGAGGGGGAAGTGAAAAACTGTTTTTT. J is TRBJ1-4 and V is TRBV29-1, with a tentative D call TRBD1 (6 bases). CDR1 and CDR2 from the germline V gene are SQVTM and ANQGSEA. CDR3 size: 12 residues. V lost 4 bases and J 7 bases, leaving 10 bases between the germline ends. Supplemented by reference TRBV29-1 and TRBJ1-4, the full variable domain reads SAVISQKPSRDICQRGTSLTIQCQVDSQVTMMFWYRQQPGQSLTLIATANQGSEATYESGFVIDKFPISRPNLTFSTLTVSNMSPEDSSIYLCSVGGGSEKLFFGSGTQLSVL.

J is TRBJ2-7 and V is TRBV3-1; D possibly corresponds to TRBD1 (7 bases). The V gene lost 4 bases and the J gene lost 1 base, with 14 bases spanning the gap. The CDR3 has 15 amino acids. Germline CDR1 LGHDT, CDR2 YNNKEL (reference sequence). CDR3 nucleotide sequence: TGTGCCAGCAGCCTTGGCAGGGGGGCTTCCTACGAGCAGTACTTC. Translation: CASSLGRGASYEQYF.

V and J are TRBV12-3 or TRBV12-4 and TRBJ2-4; either TRBD1 or TRBD2 may supply D (6 bases each). The V end lost 7 bases, the J end lost 7 bases, and 17 bases lay between the germline ends. CDR3 length: 14 residues. The CDR3 nucleotides read TGTGCCAGCACTCCTTCGGGGGCCTCTAACATTCAGTACTTC. It encodes CASTPSGASNIQYF.

This clonotype was observed a handful of times. The chain employs TRBV6-2 or TRBV6-3 and TRBJ2-2; D tentatively fits TRBD1 or TRBD2 (5 bases each). CDR1 is MNHEY and CDR2 is SVGEGT in the germline V gene. The CDR3 extends over 15 amino acids. V was clipped by 4 bases and J by 4 bases, with 13 bases between them. In nucleotides, the CDR3 is TGTGCCAGCAGTTCTCGGGACCGATTCACCGGGGAGCTGTTTTTT. Its protein product is CASSSRDRFTGELFF.

This rearrangement joins TRBV14 to TRBJ1-2, with D unclear. The CDR3 sequence is 14 residues long. Germline CDR1 and CDR2: SGHDN and FVKESK. The V end lost 0 bases, the J end lost 2 bases, and 7 bases lay between the germline ends. The CDR3 loop reads CASSQDTANYGYTF. CDR3 DNA: TGTGCCAGCAGCCAAGACACGGCAAACTATGGCTACACCTTC.

This chain links TRBV29-1 with TRBJ2-6; D may be TRBD1 or TRBD2 (5 bases each). The ends were cut back, 4 bases at V and 2 bases at J, with 12 bases in the middle. CDR1 is SQVTM, CDR2 ANQGSEA, per germline. CDR3 length equals 15 residues. CDR3 DNA sequence: TGCAGCGTTGCTCCAGGGAGAACTGGGGCCAACGTCCTGACTTTC. This translates into CSVAPGRTGANVLTF.

Only a few counts were recorded for this clonotype. The J gene is TRBJ2-7, the V gene TRBV12-3 or TRBV12-4, with D perhaps TRBD1 or TRBD2 (5 bases each). The CDR3 runs to 15 residues. The V gene lost 5 bases and the J gene lost 0 bases, with 14 bases spanning the gap. The CDR3 nucleotides read TGTGCCAGCAGTCCTCCTACTGGGGGCTCCTACGAGCAGTACTTC. Its translation is CASSPPTGGSYEQYF.

The V call is TRBV11-2, the J call TRBJ2-7, with D unclear. Germline CDR1 is SGHAT and CDR2 is FQNNGV. The CDR3 has 11 amino acids. Trimming pared 6 bases from V and 3 bases from J, leaving 6 bases between. The DNA of the CDR3 is TGTGCCAGCAGGAGACACTACGAGCAGTACTTC. Residues: CASRRHYEQYF.

The rearrangement links TRBV12-3 or TRBV12-4 to TRBJ2-7, with TRBD1 matching over 8 bases. The CDR3 loop spans 14 amino acids. The junction had 6 bases not matched to a gene; V was cut back by 5 bases and J by 3 bases. CDR3 nucleotides: TGTGCCAGCAGTCGACAGGGGACAAGCTACGAGCAGTACTTC. Encoded protein: CASSRQGTSYEQYF.

The chain uses TRBV4-1 and TRBJ2-1, with D unresolved. The CDR3 loop spans 16 amino acids. CDR1 MGHRA and CDR2 YSYEKL come from the germline V gene. Between the trimmed V and J ends, which lost 0 bases and 5 bases, there was a span of 14 bases. In DNA form, the CDR3 reads TGCGCCAGCAGCCAAGATAAAGGGAATTTGGACAATGAGCAGTTCTTC. It yields the protein CASSQDKGNLDNEQFF.

The J gene is TRBJ2-3, the V gene TRBV20-1; D is ambiguous. The V end was cut by 3 bases, the J end by 5 bases, with 9 bases between. CDR3 size: 12 residues. CDR1 and CDR2 (germline): DFQATT, SNEGSKA (reference sequence). As DNA, the CDR3 is TGCAGTGCTAGTCGGACGCAAGATACGCAGTATTTT. Translated: CSASRTQDTQYF.